Shown below are 28 T cell receptor beta chains from a single sample sequenced in a study of T cell repertoires and HLA-DP antigens. Assay: immunoSEQ multiplex PCR; the TCRdb copy retains only in-frame clones and omits some. The sample consists of approximately 90,000 clones, about 89% of them appearing once. Antigens for these TCRs are unknown. The sequenced sample consisted of CD4+ T cells from PBMCs. These TCRs come from a man in his fifties in good health and CMV-seronegative.

The chain joins TRBV28 to TRBJ2-5, with D tentatively TRBD1 (6 bases). From germline, CDR1 is MDHEN and CDR2 SYDVKM. V was trimmed by 4 bases and J by 13 bases, leaving 16 bases between them. The CDR3 totals 12 residues. The CDR3 sequence: CASSSGGHLPYF. CDR3 DNA: TGTGCCAGCAGTTCTGGGGGACATCTCCCGTACTTC.

V is TRBV28 and J is TRBJ1-1; D remains ambiguous. This CDR3 has 11 residues. Germline V CDR1 and CDR2: MDHEN, SYDVKM. V was shortened by 7 bases and J by 5 bases, with 8 bases between the two germline ends. CDR3 protein: CASNYGTEAFF. The CDR3, as DNA: TGTGCCAGCAATTACGGTACTGAAGCTTTCTTT.

This clone was picked up one time. V gene TRBV18 combines with J gene TRBJ2-3, with D possibly matching TRBD1 (7 bases). CDR1 and CDR2 (germline): KGHSH, LQKENI. The CDR3 has 14 amino acids. Trimming took 6 bases from V and 6 from J, leaving 16 bases between them. The CDR3 spells CASSIRRDSDTQYF. The CDR3 DNA is TGTGCCAGCTCCATTCGGAGGGACAGCGATACGCAGTATTTT.

The gene calls are TRBV2 and TRBJ2-2, with 10 bases matching TRBD1. Germline trimming cut 10 bases from V and 4 bases from J; bases unmatched to any gene: 6. CDR3 length equals 14 residues. Germline V gives CDR1 SNHLY, CDR2 FYNNEI. The DNA of the CDR3 is TGTGCCACCCGACAGGGGGCGGTCACCGGGGAGCTGTTTTTT. The encoded protein is CATRQGAVTGELFF. Together with reference TRBV2 and TRBJ2-2, the CDR3 gives the full variable domain: EPEVTQTPSHQVTQMGQEVILRCVPISNHLYFYWYRQILGQKVEFLVSFYNNEISEKSEIFDDQFSVERPDGSNFTLKIRSTKLEDSAMYFCATRQGAVTGELFFGEGSRLTVL.

This clone was detected only once. The V gene is TRBV30, the J gene TRBJ2-3; no clear D. Germline V gene lookup returns CDR1 GTSNPN and CDR2 SVGIG (reference sequence). The germline V and J ends were trimmed by 6 bases and 0 bases, with 10 bases remaining between them. This CDR3 is 13 amino acids long. The CDR3 region is CACPSPSTDTQYF. CDR3 in DNA: TGTGCCTGCCCATCCCCGAGCACAGATACGCAGTATTTT.

The chain recombines TRBV19 with TRBJ1-2; D uncertain. Trimming left V 3 bases short and J 3 bases short, with 14 bases between. This CDR3 is 15 amino acids long. From germline, CDR1 is LNHDA and CDR2 SQIVND (reference sequence). CDR3 nucleotides: TGTGCCAGTAGTATTTTTACAGCTGGGGACTATGGCTACACCTTC. Its translation: CASSIFTAGDYGYTF.

The chain links TRBV6-1 to TRBJ1-5, with TRBD1 as a possible D gene (6 bases). Germline CDR1 is MNHNS and CDR2 is SASEGT. The V end lost 4 bases, the J end lost 6 bases, and 10 bases lay between the germline ends. CDR3 length: 13 residues. The chain's CDR3 is CASSGRGAQPQHF. In DNA, the CDR3 is TGTGCCAGCAGTGGCAGGGGCGCTCAGCCCCAGCATTTT.

The table lists this clone with a count of one. CDR3 sequence reads: CASSYSMEQVYENTIYF. CDR3 in DNA: TGTGCCAGCAGTTACTCTATGGAACAGGTCTATGAAAACACCATATATTTT. This chain connects TRBV6-7 to TRBJ1-3, with D tentatively TRBD1 (5 bases). TRBV6-7 is classed as an ORF, of uncertain function. V was clipped by 0 bases and J by 6 bases, with 18 bases between them. This CDR3 is built from 17 residues.

This chain connects TRBV11-2 to TRBJ2-7; D is undetermined. The CDR3 is 12 residues long. Between the trimmed V and J ends, which lost 1 base and 1 base, there was a span of 2 bases. Germline CDR1 SGHAT, CDR2 FQNNGV. The chain's CDR3 is CASSLASYEQYF. CDR3 sequence (DNA): TGTGCCAGCAGCTTAGCTTCCTACGAGCAGTACTTC.

The chain recombines TRBV5-4 with TRBJ1-5; possibly TRBD1 for D (5 bases). Germline-derived CDR1 and CDR2 are SGHNT and YYREEE (reference sequence). V lost 5 bases, J lost 5 bases, and 17 bases lay in between. The CDR3 contains 15 residues. The CDR3 bases are TGTGCCAGCAGTTCGGGCCCAGGGTGGGATCAGCCCCAGCATTTT. Encoded protein: CASSSGPGWDQPQHF.

This chain joins TRBV28 and TRBJ1-4; no clear D. Per the germline V gene, CDR1 is MDHEN and CDR2 is SYDVKM. The CDR3 runs 16 residues. Trimming took 2 bases from V and 0 from J, leaving 10 bases between them. As DNA, the CDR3 is TGTGCCAGCAGTTTAGGGATTCAAGCAACTAATGAAAAACTGTTTTTT. Protein sequence: CASSLGIQATNEKLFF.

The J gene is TRBJ2-3, the V gene TRBV18; D not certain. This CDR3 has 14 amino acids. Germline CDR1 KGHSH, CDR2 LQKENI. V gave up 2 bases and J gave up 2 bases, with 8 bases separating them. The CDR3 loop is CASSPDGHTDTQYF. In nucleotides, the CDR3 is TGTGCCAGCTCACCAGACGGTCACACAGATACGCAGTATTTT.

This clone was recorded only once. CDR3 sequence (DNA): TGTGCCAGCAGCTTATTAGGGGGCTCGTCCTACAATGAGCAGTTCTTC. It codes for CASSLLGGSSYNEQFF. The genes are TRBV7-6 and TRBJ2-1; 7 bases are shared with TRBD1. V shed 2 bases, J shed 1 base, and the junction held 5 bases outside the gene matches. The CDR3 runs 16 residues. Germline-derived CDR1 and CDR2 are SGHVS and FNYEAQ.

The chain is built from TRBV29-1 and TRBJ2-7, with 9 bases that match TRBD1. The CDR3 consists of 15 residues. The V segment lost 3 bases and the J segment 0 bases; nucleotides outside the gene matches: 6. CDR1 is SQVTM and CDR2 is ANQGSEA in the germline V gene. CDR3 in amino acids: CSVDKETGGSYEQYF. The CDR3 DNA follows: TGCAGCGTTGATAAGGAGACAGGGGGCTCCTACGAGCAGTACTTC.

The V and J genes are TRBV29-1 and TRBJ1-2; 7 bases fit TRBD1. Trimming at V came to 4 bases and at J to 5 bases, leaving 7 bases not matched to a gene. CDR3 length: 13 amino acids. CDR1 is SQVTM, CDR2 ANQGSEA, per germline. Here the CDR3 DNA reads TGCAGCGTTGTTCCCCCGGGACAGTATGGCTACACCTTC. Translating gives CSVVPPGQYGYTF.

V gene TRBV2 combines with J gene TRBJ2-3; 11 nucleotides align to TRBD2. The germline CDR1 and CDR2 sequences are SNHLY and FYNNEI. Unmatched junction bases numbered 7, after V lost 7 bases and J lost 4 bases. The CDR3 has 15 amino acids. As DNA, the CDR3 is TGTGCCAGCATGACTAGCGGGGTCTTTCCAGATACGCAGTATTTT. This sequence encodes CASMTSGVFPDTQYF.

The gene calls are TRBV19 and TRBJ1-1; D unresolved. Germline CDR1 LNHDA, CDR2 SQIVND (reference sequence). The CDR3 is 13 residues long. The V end was cut by 5 bases, the J end by 6 bases, with 13 bases between. The CDR3 DNA reads TGTGCCAGTAGTCGGACCGTTCCGCCTGAAGCTTTCTTT. Translating gives CASSRTVPPEAFF.

The chain employs TRBV6-5 and TRBJ1-3; 7 bases align to TRBD1. The CDR3 extends over 14 amino acids. Germline V gene sequence: CDR1 MNHEY, CDR2 SVGAGI. J lost 2 bases, V lost 6 bases, and 4 bases had no gene match. Here the CDR3 reads CASRPQGTGNTIYF. CDR3 coding DNA: TGTGCCAGCAGGCCACAGGGGACTGGAAACACCATATATTTT.

V is TRBV6-5 and J is TRBJ1-1; 7 bases line up with TRBD1. The V gene's germline CDR1 is MNHEY and CDR2 SVGAGI. CDR3 length equals 14 residues. Trimming at V came to 5 bases and at J to 1 base, leaving 4 bases not matched to a gene. In DNA, the CDR3 is TGTGCCAGCAGTCGGACAGGACCGAACACTGAAGCTTTCTTT. It is translated as CASSRTGPNTEAFF.

V and J are TRBV27 and TRBJ2-1; perhaps TRBD1 as D (6 bases). The CDR3 spans 15 residues. The germline V gene has CDR1 MNHEY and CDR2 SMNVEV (reference sequence). V was pared by 11 bases and J by 1 base, with 18 bases between. Here the CDR3 reads CASQYGQRSYNEQFF. The CDR3 bases are TGTGCCTCACAGTATGGACAGCGTTCCTACAATGAGCAGTTCTTC.

The gene calls are TRBV7-9 and TRBJ1-2, with a possible D match to TRBD1 (5 bases). V lost 1 base, J lost 5 bases, and 14 bases lay in between. CDR1 SEHNR and CDR2 FQNEAQ come from the germline V gene (reference sequence). The CDR3 sequence is 15 residues long. Here the CDR3 DNA reads TGTGCCAGCAGCTTAGGGCAGTCGAGACAGTATGGCTACACCTTC. Its translation: CASSLGQSRQYGYTF.

This chain uses TRBV6-1 with TRBJ1-4; D is unclear. The CDR3 is made up of 15 amino acids. Germline V gives CDR1 MNHNS, CDR2 SASEGT. Trimming took 6 bases from V and 0 from J, leaving 11 bases between them. As DNA, the CDR3 is TGTGCCAGCAGGGACTATCCTGCAACTAATGAAAAACTGTTTTTT. It encodes CASRDYPATNEKLFF.

The J gene is TRBJ1-5, the V gene TRBV7-2; perhaps TRBD1 as D (6 bases). Deletions cut 1 base from V and 3 bases from J, with 13 bases between. The germline gives CDR1 SGHTA, CDR2 FQGNSA. This CDR3 comprises 16 residues. CDR3 residues: CASSLDNRAHNQPQHF. The CDR3 DNA is TGTGCCAGCAGCTTAGATAACAGGGCCCACAATCAGCCCCAGCATTTT.

The chain links TRBV5-1 to TRBJ1-2; D is unresolved. Germline-derived CDR1 and CDR2 are SGHRS and YFSETQ. The CDR3 is 13 amino acids. The V end was cut by 3 bases, the J end by 3 bases, with 9 bases between. The CDR3 loop is CASSSSDYYGYTF. DNA of the CDR3: TGCGCCAGCAGCTCCTCGGACTACTATGGCTACACCTTC.

The chain carries TRBV5-1 and TRBJ2-5; a possible D gene is TRBD2 (6 bases). There are 14 residues in the CDR3. Germline V gene sequence: CDR1 SGHRS, CDR2 YFSETQ. The ends were cut back, 10 bases at V and 1 base at J, with 17 bases in the middle. CDR3 bases: TGCGCCGGGCCCGCGGGGTCAATCCAAGAGACCCAGTACTTC. It codes for CAGPAGSIQETQYF.

Of note for this clone: Other DNA sequences in the sample encode the same CDR3. The genes are TRBV7-2 and TRBJ2-2; D assignment may be TRBD1 or TRBD2 (5 bases each). V was clipped by 5 bases and J by 4 bases, with 14 bases between them. Germline V gene data show CDR1 as SGHTA and CDR2 as FQGNSA. The CDR3 length is 15 residues. The DNA of the CDR3 is TGTGCCAGCAGCCCATCCGGGGCGGGCACCGGGGAGCTGTTTTTT. It specifies CASSPSGAGTGELFF.

V usage is TRBV30 and J usage is TRBJ2-7; D may be TRBD1 (6 bases). CDR1 and CDR2 (germline): GTSNPN, SVGIG (reference sequence). CDR3 length: 12 amino acids. With 4 bases removed from V and 4 bases from J, the gap between germline ends came to 11 bases. The CDR3 nucleotides are TGTGCCTGGATCCAGGGGCAGTACGAGCAGTACTTC. It translates to CAWIQGQYEQYF.

A few counts support this clone. J is TRBJ2-3 and V is TRBV7-2, with 9 nucleotides matching TRBD1. V trimming: 3 bases; J trimming: 5 bases; junction bases outside the gene matches: 9. Germline V gene data show CDR1 as SGHTA and CDR2 as FQGNSA. This CDR3 is built from 16 residues. The CDR3 sequence: CASSLGTGSGGDTQYF. The CDR3 DNA follows: TGTGCCAGCAGCTTGGGGACAGGGTCGGGAGGAGATACGCAGTATTTT.